This T cell receptor beta chain was profiled in a study of CD8 T cells in Susac syndrome. Study-level information: Roughly six sequenced Susac syndrome patients had clinically active disease, while eight or nine were in remission. General study results and limits: In Susac patients, clonal expansion was not detected in CD4+ cells.

Reverse transcription used about 0.45 to 1 ug RNA and random hexamers. A multiplex approach, immunoSEQ multiplex PCR, amplified TCR beta CDR3 across 54 Vbeta and 13 Jbeta. TCRdb analysed the immunoSEQ multiplex PCR reads with MiXCR anew, one entry per CDR3 protein. The sample gives some 77,000 distinct CDR3 sequences, about 92% of which show up once; around 0.15% is in the top ten. The CDR3 is 16 residues long. The germline gives CDR1 MNHEY, CDR2 SMNVEV (reference sequence). Trimming cost V 5 bases and J 4 bases; bases outside gene matches: 11. For this clonotype: What it recognizes is unknown.

This sequence originates from a human donor with Susac syndrome. Sequencing input: CD4+ T cells from PBMCs. This sequence joins TRBV27 and TRBJ1-2; TRBD1 aligns across 9 bases. The DNA for the CDR3 is TGTGCCAGCAGTGATTCTCGGGGACAGGGAGCCTATGGCTACACCTTC. Residues: CASSDSRGQGAYGYTF.